A single sample is the source of the 6 T cell receptor beta chains below, sequenced in a study of blood T cell repertoires in COVID-19. Here immunoSEQ multiplex PCR was the method, and the copy in TCRdb shows in-frame clones only, minus some. The top ten clones hold less than 8.5% of a sample with around 250,000 clones, 70% to 90% of them seen once. Sequenced: peripheral blood. The source of these receptors is a woman aged 70-85 years with active or convalescent COVID-19.

CDR3 sequence reads: CASSLADTQYF. CDR3 nucleotides: TGCGCCAGCAGCCTCGCAGATACGCAGTATTTT. The gene calls are TRBV4-3 and TRBJ2-3; the D is unclear. The ends were cut back, 4 bases at V and 4 bases at J, with 3 bases in the middle. The CDR3 runs 11 residues. CDR1 LGHNA and CDR2 YSLEER come from the germline V gene.

The chain has TRBV2 and TRBJ1-2, with unresolved D. The germline gives CDR1 SNHLY, CDR2 FYNNEI. The V and J ends lost 11 bases and 4 bases respectively, with 17 bases between them. The CDR3 totals 13 residues. The CDR3 sequence is CARRIGAGYGYTF. CDR3 bases: TGTGCCCGCCGGATCGGAGCTGGCTATGGCTACACCTTC.

A single count supports this clone. The chain combines TRBV6-4 with TRBJ1-5, with D maybe TRBD1 (6 bases). The CDR3 runs to 15 residues. V gave up 4 bases and J gave up 0 bases, with 10 bases separating them. Germline V lookup: CDR1 MRHNA, CDR2 SNTAGT. The CDR3, as DNA: TGTGCCAGCAGTGCGACAGGAGATAGCAATCAGCCCCAGCATTTT. The encoded protein is CASSATGDSNQPQHF.

CDR3 in amino acids: CASSLVALQLAGRNEQFF. The CDR3 nucleotides are TGTGCCAGCAGCTTGGTGGCCTTACAACTAGCGGGCCGGAATGAGCAGTTCTTC. V and J are TRBV5-6 and TRBJ2-1, with 9 bases lining up with TRBD2. The CDR3 covers 18 residues. V dropped 0 bases and J dropped 7; count of bases not matched to a gene: 14. CDR1 is SGHDT, CDR2 YYEEEE, per germline. Complete variable domain (other parts from reference TRBV5-6 and TRBJ2-1): DAGVTQSPTHLIKTRGQQVTLRCSPKSGHDTVSWYQQALGQGPQFIFQYYEEEERQRGNFPDRFSGHQFPNYSSELNVNALLLGDSALYLCASSLVALQLAGRNEQFFGPGTRLTVL.

V gene TRBV27 combines with J gene TRBJ2-4; no definite D call. The CDR3 extends over 16 amino acids. CDR1 and CDR2 from the germline V gene are MNHEY and SMNVEV (reference sequence). Trimming took off 0 bases at V and 0 bases at J, with 9 bases between the two ends. The CDR3 reads CASSLSGRLAKNIQYF. In DNA, the CDR3 is TGTGCCAGCAGTTTATCAGGCCGACTAGCCAAAAACATTCAGTACTTC.

The genes are TRBV5-1 and TRBJ1-1, with D unclear. The CDR3 loop spans 12 amino acids. The V and J ends lost 4 bases and 8 bases respectively, with 12 bases between them. CDR1 and CDR2 (germline): SGHRS, YFSETQ. CDR3 loop: CASSQPAREAFF. CDR3 in DNA: TGCGCCAGCAGCCAACCTGCCAGGGAAGCTTTCTTT.